These T cell receptor beta chains were read from a single sample in a study of T cell responses to AZD1222 COVID-19 vaccine. Data came from immunoSEQ multiplex PCR; TCRdb stores just in-frame clones and leaves some out. Of 75,000 to 85,000 clones detected, 87% appear once; the ten largest clones hold 24%. The sample consisted of peripheral blood, taken on day 0 of AZD1222 vaccination. All receptors derive from an adult in good health. Both conserved end residues are part of each CDR3. D genes are given only for firm matches. Expanded clones get a size class; other rows say once, few or many, or leave the size out.

CDR3aa: CASSLAGVYNEQFF; CDR3nt: TGTGCCAGCAGCCTAGCGGGAGTATATAATGAGCAGTTCTTC; v_gene: TRBV28; j_gene: TRBJ2-1; d_gene: TRBD2; abundance: -
CDR3aa: CASSFGRDQPQHF; CDR3nt: TGTGCCAGCAGTTTTGGCAGAGATCAGCCCCAGCATTTT; v_gene: TRBV12-3/TRBV12-4; j_gene: TRBJ1-5; d_gene: -; abundance: -
CDR3aa: CASSSYRNTEAFF; CDR3nt: TGTGCCAGCAGCTCCTACAGGAACACTGAAGCTTTCTTT; v_gene: TRBV11-3; j_gene: TRBJ1-1; d_gene: -; abundance: once
CDR3aa: CASSKQGSAKNGYTF; CDR3nt: TGTGCCAGCAGTAAACAGGGGTCGGCTAAGAATGGCTACACCTTC; v_gene: TRBV6-2/TRBV6-3; j_gene: TRBJ1-2; d_gene: TRBD1; abundance: few
CDR3aa: CASSPRDRDYEQYF; CDR3nt: TGTGCCAGCTCACCAAGAGACAGAGATTACGAGCAGTACTTC; v_gene: TRBV18; j_gene: TRBJ2-7; d_gene: -; abundance: -
CDR3aa: CASRIARGGYSPQHF; CDR3nt: TGTGCCAGTAGAATCGCCAGGGGAGGGTATTCGCCCCAGCATTTT; v_gene: TRBV19; j_gene: TRBJ1-5; d_gene: -; abundance: -
CDR3aa: CASSSQGRNNQPQHF; CDR3nt: TGTGCCAGCAGTTCCCAGGGGCGGAACAATCAGCCCCAGCATTTT; v_gene: TRBV27; j_gene: TRBJ1-5; d_gene: -; abundance: -
CDR3aa: CASSGQGGSYGYTF; CDR3nt: TGTGCCAGCAGTGGACAGGGCGGAAGCTATGGCTACACCTTC; v_gene: TRBV27; j_gene: TRBJ1-2; d_gene: TRBD1; abundance: -
CDR3aa: CASSQVGGSAEQFF; CDR3nt: TGCGCCAGCAGCCAAGTCGGCGGGAGCGCTGAGCAGTTCTTC; v_gene: TRBV4-3; j_gene: TRBJ2-1; d_gene: TRBD2; abundance: once
CDR3aa: CASSEGGGSGANVLTF; CDR3nt: TGTGCCAGCAGTGAGGGGGGAGGGTCTGGGGCCAACGTCCTGACTTTC; v_gene: TRBV6-1; j_gene: TRBJ2-6; d_gene: TRBD2; abundance: -
CDR3aa: CASSVQREDTQYF; CDR3nt: TGTGCCAGTAGTGTTCAGAGGGAAGATACGCAGTATTTT; v_gene: TRBV19; j_gene: TRBJ2-3; d_gene: -; abundance: -
CDR3aa: CASSFGLYDEQYF; CDR3nt: TGTGCCAGCAGCTTTGGGCTCTACGACGAGCAGTACTTC; v_gene: TRBV7-8; j_gene: TRBJ2-7; d_gene: -; abundance: -
CDR3aa: CASSRGLAEVAKNIQYF; CDR3nt: TGTGCCAGTAGTAGGGGACTAGCGGAAGTAGCCAAAAACATTCAGTACTTC; v_gene: TRBV19; j_gene: TRBJ2-4; d_gene: TRBD2; abundance: -
CDR3aa: CASSYIPGSPSETQYF; CDR3nt: TGTGCCAGCAGCTATATACCGGGTTCCCCAAGCGAGACCCAGTACTTC; v_gene: TRBV5-5; j_gene: TRBJ2-5; d_gene: -; abundance: once
CDR3aa: CSAEGADEQYF; CDR3nt: TGCAGTGCAGAGGGAGCTGACGAGCAGTACTTC; v_gene: TRBV20-1; j_gene: TRBJ2-7; d_gene: -; abundance: -
CDR3aa: CASSPAGARYQETQYF; CDR3nt: TGTGCCAGCAGTCCTGCGGGAGCCAGGTACCAAGAGACCCAGTACTTC; v_gene: TRBV5-8; j_gene: TRBJ2-5; d_gene: TRBD2; abundance: -
CDR3aa: CASSKQGDYGYTF; CDR3nt: TGTGCCAGCTCGAAACAGGGGGACTATGGCTACACCTTC; v_gene: TRBV18; j_gene: TRBJ1-2; d_gene: TRBD1; abundance: -
CDR3aa: CAWSVGGEQFF; CDR3nt: TGTGCCTGGAGTGTAGGGGGTGAGCAGTTCTTC; v_gene: TRBV30; j_gene: TRBJ2-1; d_gene: -; abundance: -
CDR3aa: CASSWDGGEDTEAFF; CDR3nt: TGCGCCAGCAGTTGGGACGGGGGCGAGGACACTGAAGCTTTCTTT; v_gene: TRBV5-1; j_gene: TRBJ1-1; d_gene: -; abundance: -
CDR3aa: CASSGTRTGELFF; CDR3nt: TGTGCCAGCAGTGGCACCAGAACCGGGGAGCTGTTTTTT; v_gene: TRBV28; j_gene: TRBJ2-2; d_gene: -; abundance: -
CDR3aa: CASGRAGEADTQYF; CDR3nt: TGTGCCAGTGGGAGGGCGGGTGAGGCTGATACGCAGTATTTT; v_gene: TRBV28; j_gene: TRBJ2-3; d_gene: TRBD2; abundance: -
CDR3aa: CASSPGQDNEQFF; CDR3nt: TGTGCCAGCTCACCCGGACAGGACAATGAGCAGTTCTTC; v_gene: TRBV18; j_gene: TRBJ2-1; d_gene: TRBD1; abundance: -
CDR3aa: CASSLERGSPYGYTF; CDR3nt: TGTGCCAGCAGCTTAGAGCGGGGGTCCCCGTATGGCTACACCTTC; v_gene: TRBV11-2; j_gene: TRBJ1-2; d_gene: -; abundance: -
CDR3aa: CATSRDEEGYTQYF; CDR3nt: TGTGCCACCAGCAGAGACGAGGAGGGCTATACGCAGTATTTT; v_gene: TRBV15; j_gene: TRBJ2-3; d_gene: -; abundance: -
CDR3aa: CASSLGYGPNTEAFF; CDR3nt: TGCGCCAGCAGCTTGGGGTACGGACCGAACACTGAAGCTTTCTTT; v_gene: TRBV5-1; j_gene: TRBJ1-1; d_gene: -; abundance: -
CDR3aa: CASSLEGNPTYEQYF; CDR3nt: TGTGCCAGCAGCTTAGAAGGGAACCCAACCTACGAGCAGTACTTC; v_gene: TRBV7-9; j_gene: TRBJ2-7; d_gene: -; abundance: once
CDR3aa: CASRDQSSGNTIYF; CDR3nt: TGCGCCAGCAGGGACCAGAGCTCTGGAAACACCATATATTTT; v_gene: TRBV5-1; j_gene: TRBJ1-3; d_gene: -; abundance: -
CDR3aa: CASSSTGLHNSPLHF; CDR3nt: TGTGCCAGCAGCTCTACAGGCCTTCATAATTCACCCCTCCACTTT; v_gene: TRBV5-4; j_gene: TRBJ1-6; d_gene: -; abundance: -
CDR3aa: CAISEGYGAFF; CDR3nt: TGTGCCATCAGTGAGGGGTATGGAGCTTTCTTT; v_gene: TRBV10-3; j_gene: TRBJ1-1; d_gene: -; abundance: -
CDR3aa: CASSEAGVESTDTQYF; CDR3nt: TGTGCCAGCAGTGAAGCGGGGGTAGAGAGCACAGATACGCAGTATTTT; v_gene: TRBV2; j_gene: TRBJ2-3; d_gene: -; abundance: -
CDR3aa: CASSLVQGEETQYF; CDR3nt: TGTGCCAGCAGCTTAGTACAGGGAGAGGAGACCCAGTACTTC; v_gene: TRBV7-7; j_gene: TRBJ2-5; d_gene: -; abundance: -
CDR3aa: CASSLDSFPHQPQHF; CDR3nt: TGTGCCAGCAGCTTGGACAGCTTCCCCCATCAGCCCCAGCATTTT; v_gene: TRBV11-2; j_gene: TRBJ1-5; d_gene: -; abundance: -
CDR3aa: CASSLTMSRFYANTNYGYTF; CDR3nt: TGTGCCAGCAGCTTAACGATGTCCAGATTCTACGCCAATACTAACTATGGCTACACCTTC; v_gene: TRBV7-3; j_gene: TRBJ1-2; d_gene: -; abundance: -
CDR3aa: CASSPPGGENTEAFF; CDR3nt: TGTGCCAGCAGCCCACCTGGGGGGGAAAACACTGAAGCTTTCTTT; v_gene: TRBV13; j_gene: TRBJ1-1; d_gene: -; abundance: once
CDR3aa: CASSFGTGGWQPQHF; CDR3nt: TGTGCCAGCAGCTTCGGGACAGGGGGGTGGCAGCCCCAGCATTTT; v_gene: TRBV7-8; j_gene: TRBJ1-5; d_gene: TRBD1; abundance: -
CDR3aa: CASSQVRGLGGYTF; CDR3nt: TGTGCCAGCTCACAAGTCAGGGGGCTTGGTGGCTACACCTTC; v_gene: TRBV18; j_gene: TRBJ1-2; d_gene: TRBD1; abundance: -
CDR3aa: CASSSPKGALDSGANVLTF; CDR3nt: TGTGCCAGCAGCTCCCCGAAGGGGGCTTTAGACTCTGGGGCCAACGTCCTGACTTTC; v_gene: TRBV21-1; j_gene: TRBJ2-6; d_gene: -; abundance: -
CDR3aa: CSVGDGTSYEQYF; CDR3nt: TGCAGCGTTGGGGACGGAACCTCCTACGAGCAGTACTTC; v_gene: TRBV29-1; j_gene: TRBJ2-7; d_gene: -; abundance: -
CDR3aa: CASSYSTNYYEQYF; CDR3nt: TGTGCCAGCAGTTACTCGACTAACTACTACGAGCAGTACTTC; v_gene: TRBV6-5; j_gene: TRBJ2-7; d_gene: -; abundance: -
CDR3aa: CASSGEVPPSDTQYF; CDR3nt: TGTGCCAGCAGCGGGGAAGTCCCCCCATCAGATACGCAGTATTTT; v_gene: TRBV7-8; j_gene: TRBJ2-3; d_gene: -; abundance: -
CDR3aa: CASSLGDSGNQPQHF; CDR3nt: TGTGCCAGCAGCTTAGGGGACAGTGGGAATCAGCCCCAGCATTTT; v_gene: TRBV7-2; j_gene: TRBJ1-5; d_gene: TRBD1; abundance: -